This note documents a single TCR beta chain sequence. This clone was picked up a small number of times. The clone's antigen remains unknown. One base away there is no much larger clone; base qualities are not given. The CDR3 regions of human TCRbeta chains were analyzed by immunosequencing. Per the original workflow: Repertoire TCRs were checked for matches against a reference library of SARS-CoV-2-specific TCRs that had been generated using the MIRA antigen-specificity platform. Breadth meant the fraction of unique TCRs that were SARS-CoV-2-associated, whereas depth meant the fraction of total T cells that were SARS-CoV-2-associated. Using the MIRA data, each spike-specific TCR was mapped to the spike region that the TCR reacts to and placed in a CD4 or CD8 class. Log10-transformed breadth and depth values were compared by one-way ANOVA with Sidak's multiple comparisons tests. TCRdb re-hosts the immuneACCESS table, in-frame sequences only. Its copies lack some clones; in the studies checked, an unresolved V gene accounts for under half of them, and the cause for the rest is not known. D and trimming were read from the DNA, whereas the V and J calls and clone size are those reported in that table. The sample includes 95,000 to 110,000 clones, with roughly 86% observed a single time. Jointly, the top ten make up around 3.3% of the sample.

This sample stems from a study of T cell responses to AZD1222 COVID-19 vaccine (dated by TCRdb to the early 2020s). Concerning the study at large: A total of 230 to 250 trial participants underwent TCR sequencing, of whom nearly 210 had received two doses of AZD1222 and around 25 had received two doses of the MenACWY control vaccine. Trial participants were enrolled into age subgroups of 18-55, 56-69 and 70-plus years, which contained 148, 28 and 57 TCR-sequenced participants, respectively. Here is what the overall study found, with its caveats: Because no day 14 peak-response samples were available, repertoires were characterized only after the peak T cell response. Conclusions about previously exposed vaccinees were limited because only a handful of AZD1222 recipients were SARS-CoV-2 seropositive at baseline. Participants were mostly white British, with more females than males. The authors suggested clonal diversity may have been underestimated. The 56-69-year group was small, and its depth increase did not reach significance, likely because of low power. The whole spike protein was spanned by vaccine-associated CD4 TCRs, and dominant responses were seen in regions 160-218 and 743-854. Epitopes outside the regions mutated in the B.1.351 and B.1.1.7 variants were reportedly recognized by nearly half of the unique spike-specific TCRs. Spike-specific TCR breadth and depth rose significantly after two AZD1222 doses compared with day 0 and with MenACWY recipients.

What this sample's time point label stands for: about 28 days (+/-7) after the second vaccine dose. The meaning of the sample's treatment or condition label: meningococcal conjugate vaccine given as trial control. Samples from vaccinated people were obtained from the UK trials COV001 and COV002, which included a single-blind randomized controlled phase 2/3 trial of AZD1222 (ChAdOx1 nCoV-19) in healthy adults. Trial participant PBMC samples were collected at day 0 and day 28 after the second dose for TCRbeta chain sequencing. The CDR3 runs 14 amino acids, cysteine and phenylalanine included. Solely the CDR3 DNA is kept, with 42 bases framed from the first base. The germline V gene yields MGHRA for CDR1 and YSYEKL for CDR2. V trim: 3 bases; J trim: 13 bases; unmatched bases: 11.

This sequence was found in an adult who received the MenACWY meningococcal vaccine as a control. The sequences come from peripheral blood, collected 28 days after the second dose of the MenACWY control vaccine. The chain is encoded by TRBV4-1 joined to TRBJ1-4; TRBD1 fits 7 bases in the junction. The sequenced DNA is TGCGCCAGCAGCCACCCAACCCCAGGGGGGGTACTGTTTTTT. It specifies CASSHPTPGGVLFF.